This T cell receptor beta chain was recovered during a study of T cells expressing NK-cell markers. Concerning this clonotype: The target antigen is unknown.

Findings and caveats of the study: The CD3+CD56-NKG2C+ fraction of a few donors was also led by these clonotypes. HCMV specificity of the expanded NKG2C+ T cell clones stayed unclear. In a group of about 6 donors, dominant NKG2C+ clonotypes represented 1.0-7.0% of CD8+ T cells.

Germline-derived CDR1 and CDR2 are SGHTA and FQGTGA. The CDR3 is 14 amino acids. Making the TCR beta cDNA relied on 5'RACE template switching with UMIs. After re-calling the 5' RACE reads, TCRdb lists one entry per CDR3 protein, DNA absent. The specimen's table records 400,000 to 450,000 distinct CDR3 sequences. Sequencing was done on a sample of blood T cells: a sorted CD56 or NKG2C T cell subset, CD4+ or CD8+ T cells, or bulk PBMC T cells (not recorded which). The receptor's source is a woman between 18 and 70 years old in good health. The chain carries TRBV7-3 and TRBJ2-1; the TRBD1 assignment by TCRdb is unverifiable without DNA. Here the CDR3 reads CASSLGDNYNEQFF.